This T cell receptor (beta chain) derives from a study of blood T cell repertoires in COVID-19. Across the whole study: There were acute and convalescent COVID-19 samples, and they came from the United States, Italy and Spain.

The germline V gene has CDR1 SGHNT and CDR2 YYREEE (reference sequence). CDR3 size: 15 residues. V lost 4 bases and J 4 bases, leaving 12 bases between the germline ends. This clone was seen once. Participants reported their clinical history, and cohort assignment relied on those reports. In the authors' workflow: Researchers report that nucleated cell counts were estimated from reference gene primer amplification. Repertoires were generated with immunoSEQ multiplex PCR, while TCRdb's copy carries only in-frame clones and drops some. V, J and clone size are those of that table, while D and trimming were read from the DNA. The sample yields about 480,000 clones, 88% seen once.

The TCR was taken from a woman aged 40 to 49 who had recovered from COVID-19. Source material: PBMCs or T cells enriched from blood (not recorded which). The chain uses TRBV5-4 and TRBJ2-6, with D possibly matching TRBD1 (5 bases). The CDR3 DNA reads TGTGCCAGCAGCCACAGGTCTCAGGGGGCCAACGTCCTGACTTTC. It is translated as CASSHRSQGANVLTF.